The 5 T cell receptor beta chains in this list originate from one sample, sequenced in a study of metastatic and nonmetastatic thyroid tumors. All patients were untreated before thyroid surgery. From the PCR reads, TCRdb re-called clones with MiXCR. The table records tens of thousands of clones, 35% to 40% of them present only once. The sample taken for sequencing was tumor tissue. These receptors all come from a female donor with papillary thyroid cancer or a benign thyroid nodule (not recorded which). Some clones in this sample may be carry-over from other donors' samples.

The V call is TRBV6-1, the J call TRBJ2-7, with TRBD2 matching 8 bases. The length of the CDR3 is 15 residues. Germline V lookup: CDR1 MNHNS, CDR2 SASEGT. V lost 7 bases and J lost 3; bases outside the gene matches: 11. The CDR3 region is CASTGPGLVVYEQYF. CDR3 sequence (DNA): TGTGCCAGCACCGGACCGGGACTAGTTGTCTACGAGCAGTACTTC.

In this sample, this clone turned up a few times. This chain uses TRBV28 with TRBJ1-2; 10 nucleotides line up with TRBD1. Germline values: CDR1 MDHEN, CDR2 SYDVKM. After removal of 4 bases from V and 6 bases from J, the junction contained 2 bases not matched to a gene. This CDR3 comprises 13 residues. The CDR3 reads CASSSGQGDGYTF. The CDR3 nucleotides read TGTGCCAGCAGTTCCGGACAGGGGGATGGCTACACCTTC.

The chain uses TRBV6-1 and TRBJ1-1; D remains unclear. The V gene's germline CDR1 is MNHNS and CDR2 SASEGT. V lost 7 bases and J 4 bases, leaving 10 bases between the germline ends. The CDR3 spans 12 residues. The CDR3 sequence: CASILASTEAFF. For the CDR3, the DNA is TGTGCCAGCATCCTTGCGAGCACTGAAGCTTTCTTT.

The genes are TRBV5-6 and TRBJ2-5; unclear D gene. With 4 bases removed from V and 1 base from J, the gap between germline ends came to 8 bases. CDR1 and CDR2 (germline): SGHDT, YYEEEE. The CDR3 totals 13 residues. The chain's CDR3 is CASSPAIQETQYF. As DNA, the CDR3 is TGTGCCAGCAGCCCGGCGATCCAAGAGACCCAGTACTTC.

Comments on this clone: An end of the junction differs from the germline gene, which may be a read error. The chain couples TRBV28 to TRBJ2-1; 10 positions match TRBD2. Germline V gene lookup returns CDR1 MDHEN and CDR2 SYDVKM. This CDR3 is built from 15 residues. CDR3 in amino acids: CASIGSGRARDEEFF. As DNA, the CDR3 is TGTGCCAGCATTGGGAGCGGGAGGGCCAGGGATGAGGAGTTCTTC.